This TCR beta chain was recorded in a study of T-cell memory formation after mild COVID-19. Study overall: TCR clusters mostly belonged to single donors. General study points: CD4/CD8 balance held among clones contracting day 15 to 85, and later expanders leaned CD4+. The study detected some responding clones in pre-infection memory, suggesting cross-reactive memory joined.

Comment on this clonotype: As yet, its antigen is unknown.

A 5'RACE reaction primed in the constant segment made cDNA libraries of TCR alpha and TCR beta, and these carried sample barcodes and UMIs. TCRdb fed the 5' RACE reads into MiXCR, producing one record per CDR3 protein. In the table there are a few hundred thousand distinct CDR3 sequences, roughly 21% of which are singletons. This TCR came from an adult woman who had mild COVID-19 (a few samples of this study predate the infection). Cell type and time point are not known. Sequencing input: PBMCs or a T cell subset sorted from them (not recorded which).

The DNA of the CDR3 is TGCGCCAGCAGCTTGGCCCCAGGGACTTTGAACACTGAAGCTTTCTTT. It translates to CASSLAPGTLNTEAFF. The chain has TRBV5-1 and TRBJ1-1, with a possible D match to TRBD1 (5 bases). V was pared by 0 bases and J by 0 bases, with 12 bases between. This CDR3 spans 16 amino acids. Germline assignment: CDR1 SGHRS and CDR2 YFSETQ.